The next 25 T cell receptor beta chains were all read from a single sample in a study of technical replicates of blood from several donors. Repertoires were generated with immunoSEQ multiplex PCR, while TCRdb's copy carries only in-frame clones and drops some. The table lists around 78,000 clones, about 93% of them singletons. Sequencing input: T cells isolated from PBMCs. Receptors originate from a human donor in good health.

The chain employs TRBV6-5 and TRBJ2-1; D perhaps matches TRBD1 (5 bases). The V end lost 7 bases, the J end lost 7 bases, and 17 bases lay between the germline ends. This CDR3 has 14 residues. CDR1 is MNHEY, CDR2 SVGAGI, per germline. The chain's CDR3 is CASIGSGQTNEQFF. The CDR3 nucleotides are TGTGCCAGCATAGGTTCCGGACAAACAAATGAGCAGTTCTTC.

V and J are TRBV27 and TRBJ1-1; 9 bases agree with TRBD1. The J segment lost 5 bases and the V segment lost 6 bases, leaving 4 bases of the junction unmatched. Germline V gene lookup returns CDR1 MNHEY and CDR2 SMNVEV (reference sequence). This CDR3 comprises 13 residues. CDR3 in DNA: TGTGCCAGCAGGGACAGGGGTTGGACTGAAGCTTTCTTT. This gives the protein CASRDRGWTEAFF.

The chain links TRBV19 to TRBJ1-1; D is unclear. Trimming shortened V by 4 bases and J by 4 bases, and 10 bases separated the two germline ends. Germline values: CDR1 LNHDA, CDR2 SQIVND (reference sequence). This CDR3 has 13 amino acids. The CDR3 sequence: CASSKMLSTEAFF. CDR3 DNA sequence: TGTGCCAGTAGTAAGATGCTGAGCACTGAAGCTTTCTTT.

This clone was seen a single time. The genes are TRBV27 and TRBJ1-5, with D possibly being TRBD1 (5 bases). The CDR3 is made up of 17 amino acids. Germline V gives CDR1 MNHEY, CDR2 SMNVEV (reference sequence). V was pared by 0 bases and J by 5 bases, with 17 bases between. For the CDR3, the DNA is TGTGCCAGCAGTTTATCGTTGCTTCCGGGGGTCCATCAGCCCCAGCATTTT. This codes for CASSLSLLPGVHQPQHF.

Here the CDR3 reads CASIDRANTEAFF. The CDR3 DNA reads TGTGCCTCTATCGACAGGGCGAACACTGAAGCTTTCTTT. V is TRBV19 and J is TRBJ1-1, with 7 bases lining up with TRBD1. The V gene end was trimmed by 11 bases and the J gene end by 1 base; junction bases not matched to a gene: 7. In germline, CDR1 is LNHDA, CDR2 SQIVND (reference sequence). CDR3 length: 13 amino acids. Variable domain in full (rest from reference TRBV19 and TRBJ1-1): DGGITQSPKYLFRKEGQNVTLSCEQNLNHDAMYWYRQDPGQGLRLIYYSQIVNDFQKGDIAEGYSVSREKKESFPLTVTSAQKNPTAFYLCASIDRANTEAFFGQGTRLTVV.

DNA of the CDR3: TGTGCCAGCTCAACGGGGAGCACAGATACGCAGTATTTT. Translation: CASSTGSTDTQYF. The chain links TRBV18 to TRBJ2-3, with a weak D call TRBD2 (5 bases). CDR1 and CDR2 from the germline V gene are KGHSH and LQKENI. This CDR3 has 13 amino acids. V was shortened by 5 bases and J by 0 bases, with 6 bases between the two germline ends.

The rearrangement uses TRBV9 and TRBJ1-1, with 7 bases aligning to TRBD1. Germline assignment: CDR1 SGDLS and CDR2 YYNGEE. The CDR3 sequence is 14 residues long. J gave up 7 bases and V 0 bases, and 6 bases lay outside the gene matches. CDR3: CASSVEAGGLEAFF. In DNA, the CDR3 is TGTGCCAGCAGCGTAGAGGCAGGGGGTCTTGAAGCTTTCTTT.

The J gene is TRBJ1-1, the V gene TRBV6-5; D gene uncertain. Germline V CDR1 and CDR2: MNHEY, SVGAGI. The CDR3 loop spans 13 amino acids. Trimming removed 6 bases at V and 4 bases at J, with 12 bases between. The DNA of the CDR3 is TGTGCCAGCAGGCCTGCGATTGGCACTGAAGCTTTCTTT. This sequence encodes CASRPAIGTEAFF.

The chain couples TRBV6-5 to TRBJ2-6, with D possibly being TRBD1 (5 bases). The V gene's germline CDR1 is MNHEY and CDR2 SVGAGI. CDR3 length: 16 amino acids. V was pared by 0 bases and J by 4 bases, with 10 bases between. This chain's CDR3 is CASSYSDSPGANVLTF. CDR3 bases: TGTGCCAGCAGTTACTCCGACAGCCCAGGGGCCAACGTCCTGACTTTC.

The V and J genes are TRBV2 and TRBJ2-7; a possible D gene is TRBD2 (6 bases). CDR1 SNHLY and CDR2 FYNNEI come from the germline V gene. The CDR3 is 12 residues long. Between the trimmed V and J ends, which lost 6 bases and 4 bases, there was a span of 10 bases. CDR3 loop: CASSRERYEQYF. In DNA form, the CDR3 reads TGTGCCAGCAGCCGGGAGCGGTACGAGCAGTACTTC.

The V and J genes are TRBV7-9 and TRBJ2-5, with TRBD2 identical over 14 bases. Trimming took 7 bases from V and 1 from J; bases not matched to a gene: 8. This CDR3 comprises 17 residues. CDR1 and CDR2 from the germline V gene are SEHNR and FQNEAQ (reference sequence). The CDR3 here is CASKGLAGAEAQETQYF. The CDR3 DNA reads as TGTGCCAGCAAGGGACTAGCGGGGGCCGAAGCCCAAGAGACCCAGTACTTC.

The chain recombines TRBV11-2 with TRBJ2-7; TRBD2 matches at 7 bases. Losses at the gene ends were 4 bases for V and 4 bases for J; bases not matched to a gene: 16. The CDR3 spans 17 residues. CDR1 SGHAT and CDR2 FQNNGV come from the germline V gene. CDR3 DNA: TGTGCCAGCAGCTCTCCCTTAGATGGTGGGAGGGCTTACGAGCAGTACTTC. As protein: CASSSPLDGGRAYEQYF.

This clone was detected once. J is TRBJ1-1 and V is TRBV28, with D perhaps matching TRBD1 (5 bases). This CDR3 has 12 amino acids. Trimming took off 3 bases at V and 3 bases at J, with 5 bases between the two ends. Per the germline V gene, CDR1 is MDHEN and CDR2 is SYDVKM. DNA of the CDR3: TGTGCCAGCAGTTTCAGGGACACTGAAGCTTTCTTT. Translation gives CASSFRDTEAFF.

The sample holds a few counts of this clone. This chain joins TRBV6-4 and TRBJ2-1; TRBD2 agrees at 15 bases. The CDR3 is 16 residues long. Germline CDR1 MRHNA, CDR2 SNTAGT. Unmatched junction bases numbered 4, after V lost 2 bases and J lost 8 bases. CDR3 DNA sequence: TGTGCCAGCAGTGACCGGGGACTAGCGGGGGGAGATGAGCAGTTCTTC. This codes for CASSDRGLAGGDEQFF.

The chain uses TRBV25-1 and TRBJ2-7; D may be TRBD1 (5 bases). CDR1 MGHDK and CDR2 SYGVNS come from the germline V gene. V lost 4 bases and J 6 bases, leaving 19 bases between the germline ends. The CDR3 is 15 residues long. The CDR3 loop reads CASSGWGRVAREQYF. The CDR3 DNA sequence: TGTGCCAGCAGTGGGTGGGGCAGGGTGGCTCGCGAGCAGTACTTC.

This clone was picked up a small number of times. The chain employs TRBV7-3 and TRBJ1-3; 9 bases match TRBD1. J gave up 3 bases and V 4 bases, and 7 bases lay outside the gene matches. CDR1 SGHTA and CDR2 FQGTGA come from the germline V gene. This CDR3 has 16 residues. The CDR3 sequence: CASSSTGQGSGNTIYF. The CDR3 DNA is TGTGCCAGCAGCTCCACGGGACAGGGAAGTGGAAACACCATATATTTT. The complete variable domain, with remaining parts taken from reference TRBV7-3 and TRBJ1-3, reads GAGVSQTPSNKVTEKGKYVELRCDPISGHTALYWYRQSLGQGPEFLIYFQGTGAADDSGLPNDRFFAVRPEGSVSTLKIQRTERGDSAVYLCASSSTGQGSGNTIYFGEGSWLTVV.

The chain recombines TRBV2 with TRBJ1-1; 9 bases are a match to TRBD1. Trimming took 5 bases from V and 1 from J; bases not matched to a gene: 8. CDR1 and CDR2 (germline): SNHLY, FYNNEI. The CDR3 covers 16 residues. This CDR3 is CASSRTGTGKNTEAFF. The CDR3 nucleotides are TGTGCCAGCAGTCGAACCGGGACAGGGAAGAACACTGAAGCTTTCTTT.

J is TRBJ2-7 and V is TRBV25-1; no clear D gene. There are 11 residues in the CDR3. V lost 6 bases to trimming and J lost 1 base, with 4 bases between them. Germline lookup yields CDR1 MGHDK and CDR2 SYGVNS. The DNA of the CDR3 is TGTGCCAGCAGCGGGTCCTACGAGCAGTACTTC. Amino acid sequence: CASSGSYEQYF.

This chain links TRBV6-4 with TRBJ2-3; 7 nucleotides line up with TRBD2. V trimming: 0 bases; J trimming: 4 bases; junction bases outside the gene matches: 1. The CDR3 has 14 amino acids. Germline CDR1 reads MRHNA; CDR2 reads SNTAGT. CDR3 bases: TGTGCCAGCAGTGACTCGGGGGGGGCAGATACGCAGTATTTT. Translation gives CASSDSGGADTQYF.

CDR3 nucleotides: TGTGCCAGCACCCGACAGGCCACAGATACGCAGTATTTT. It translates to CASTRQATDTQYF. The chain has TRBV6-1 and TRBJ2-3; tentatively, D is TRBD1 (6 bases). CDR3 length: 13 amino acids. Per germline, CDR1 MNHNS and CDR2 SASEGT. The ends were cut back, 7 bases at V and 2 bases at J, with 10 bases in the middle.

The chain is built from TRBV19 and TRBJ1-1; possibly TRBD1 for D (6 bases). V dropped 6 bases and J dropped 4 bases, with 12 bases sitting between them. The germline V gene has CDR1 LNHDA and CDR2 SQIVND (reference sequence). The CDR3 covers 13 residues. CDR3: CASRTGRGTEAFF. For the CDR3, the DNA is TGTGCCAGTAGGACAGGAAGGGGCACTGAAGCTTTCTTT.

This clone was detected only a few times. J is TRBJ2-1 and V is TRBV4-2, with 9 bases that match TRBD1. The CDR3 is 15 residues long. V gave up 4 bases and J gave up 7 bases; unmatched junction bases: 8. Looked up from germline, CDR1 is LGHNA and CDR2 is YNFKEQ. This chain's CDR3 is CASSRVTGGPNEQFF. CDR3 nucleotide sequence: TGTGCCAGCAGCCGAGTGACAGGGGGTCCAAATGAGCAGTTCTTC.

The chain carries TRBV11-2 and TRBJ2-1, with no clear D. The CDR3 length is 14 residues. Looked up from germline, CDR1 is SGHAT and CDR2 is FQNNGV. Trimming removed 0 bases from V and 6 bases from J, with 9 bases in between. The CDR3 DNA follows: TGTGCCAGCAGCTTAGATCGTACTCTCAATGAGCAGTTCTTC. Translating gives CASSLDRTLNEQFF. The whole variable domain, filled in from reference TRBV11-2 and TRBJ2-1, reads EAGVAQSPRYKIIEKRQSVAFWCNPISGHATLYWYQQILGQGPKLLIQFQNNGVVDDSQLPKDRFSAERLKGVDSTLKIQPAKLEDSAVYLCASSLDRTLNEQFFGPGTRLTVL.

This chain links TRBV14 with TRBJ1-2; tentative D call: TRBD1 (6 bases). Germline assignment: CDR1 SGHDN and CDR2 FVKESK. The CDR3 is made up of 12 amino acids. V was trimmed by 4 bases and J by 5 bases, leaving 8 bases between them. CDR3 sequence reads: CASSPQGYGYTF. The CDR3 nucleotides read TGTGCCAGCAGCCCACAGGGATATGGCTACACCTTC.

The chain recombines TRBV5-1 with TRBJ2-7; D gene uncertain. Trimming left V 2 bases short and J 5 bases short, with 14 bases between. Germline CDR1 and CDR2: SGHRS and YFSETQ. The CDR3 consists of 14 residues. The CDR3 loop reads CASSLEPRGHEQYF. The CDR3 DNA sequence: TGCGCCAGCAGCTTAGAACCGAGAGGCCACGAGCAGTACTTC.